This T cell receptor (beta chain) was sequenced for a study of blood T cell repertoires in COVID-19. Across the study: From the United States, Italy and Spain came samples of acute and convalescent COVID-19. T cells, B-cell-depleted T cells, or PBMCs supplied cDNA or gDNA.

In germline, CDR1 is SGDLS, CDR2 YYNGEE. The CDR3 extends over 14 amino acids. V lost 3 bases, J lost 6 bases, and 13 bases lay in between. Methods used by the authors: Counts of nucleated cells, estimated from reference gene primer amplification, were obtained. Measured with immunoSEQ multiplex PCR; TCRdb has only the in-frame clones, and not every one. The DNA was the basis for D and trimming; V, J and clone size are from that table. The repertoire holds approximately 180,000 clones, with 80% to 90% as singletons. The sequence was collected from a human donor with active or convalescent COVID-19. The donor label of this sample is uncertain. Material for sequencing was peripheral blood. The chain carries TRBV9 and TRBJ2-4; TRBD2 is a possible D gene (5 bases). CDR3 sequence: CASSARVAGNIQYF. CDR3 DNA: TGTGCCAGCAGCGCCCGGGTCGCGGGAAACATTCAGTACTTC. Full variable domain (rest looked up from reference TRBV9 and TRBJ2-4): DSGVTQTPKHLITATGQRVTLRCSPRSGDLSVYWYQQSLDQGLQFLIQYYNGEERAKGNILERFSAQQFPDLHSELNLSSLELGDSALYFCASSARVAGNIQYFGAGTRLSVL.